What follows are 22 T cell receptor beta chains derived from one specimen sequenced in a study of blood T cell repertoires in acute mononucleosis. This table comes from immunoSEQ multiplex PCR, and its TCRdb copy is limited to in-frame clones, with some not included. The data contain roughly 2,000 clones, under 30% of them singletons. Time point indicated: acute infectious mononucleosis, at clinical presentation within 2 weeks of symptom onset (visit 1). Sequencing was performed on EBV YVL epitope tetramer+ CD8+ T cells sorted from PBMCs, taken during acute infectious mononucleosis. The subset was: CD8 T cells binding a tetramer with EBV BRLF1 109-117 peptide (YVL-BR). The receptors come from a man aged 18-30 years with infectious mononucleosis caused by EBV.

This clone occurred many times. The chain employs TRBV27 and TRBJ2-1; no clear D. Germline V gene sequence: CDR1 MNHEY, CDR2 SMNVEV (reference sequence). Trimming took 1 base from V and 9 from J, leaving 7 bases between them. The CDR3 has 12 amino acids. CDR3 coding DNA: TGTGCCAGCAGTTTATATTCCAGTGAGCAGTTCTTC. Protein product: CASSLYSSEQFF.

The chain carries TRBV6-5 and TRBJ2-3, with unresolved D. V dropped 5 bases and J dropped 14 bases, with 26 bases sitting between them. This CDR3 is 15 amino acids long. Germline values: CDR1 MNHEY, CDR2 SVGAGI. CDR3 bases: TGTGCCAGCAGTGCCCTACTTGGGTCAGCGTCGAGGCTGTATTTT. Its translation: CASSALLGSASRLYF.

For this clone: A far larger clone is a single base away, which makes a read error likely. This CDR3 is also generated by other DNA sequences in the sample. The chain joins TRBV5-1 to TRBJ2-6; D is undetermined. Between the trimmed V and J ends, which lost 3 bases and 4 bases, there was a span of 5 bases. Germline loops: CDR1 SGHRS, CDR2 YFSETQ. The CDR3 runs 13 residues. Written as DNA, the CDR3 is TGCGCCAGCAGCTCCACCGGGGCCAACGTCCTGACTTTC. Translating gives CASSSTGANVLTF.

This clone was counted only a few times. This chain links TRBV13 with TRBJ2-5; 8 bases line up with TRBD2. The CDR3 runs to 15 residues. Germline lookup yields CDR1 PRHDT and CDR2 FYEKMQ (reference sequence). The trim removed 3 bases at V and 4 bases at J, leaving 7 bases unmatched. The CDR3 nucleotides read TGTGCCAGCAGCTTTTTCAGCGGGAGTGGAGAGACCCAGTACTTC. As protein: CASSFFSGSGETQYF.

This clone was detected only a few times. A read error is likely here: a far larger clone is one base away. The chain combines TRBV7-2 with TRBJ2-6; TRBD2 agrees at 9 bases. Germline CDR1 is SGHTA and CDR2 is FQGNSA. The CDR3 covers 16 residues. The ends lost 5 bases at V and 4 bases at J; junction bases unmatched: 6. DNA for the CDR3: TGTGCCAGCAGCCAAGGGACTAGCTCCGGGGCCAACGTCCTGACTTTC. Translation: CASSQGTSSGANVLTF.

Remarks on this clone: This likely traces to a read error, being one base from a far larger clone. This CDR3 is also generated by other DNA sequences in the sample. The chain combines TRBV30 with TRBJ1-5; D not resolved. Germline V gene data show CDR1 as GTSNPN and CDR2 as SVGIG (reference sequence). The CDR3 is 15 residues long. CDR3 coding DNA: TGCGCCTGGAGTAGGCCTCTCGGTAGCAATCAGCCCCAGCATTTT. Translation: CAWSRPLGSNQPQHF.

This clone was picked up a small number of times. The chain is built from TRBV25-1 and TRBJ2-4, with no clear D. Germline assignment: CDR1 MGHDK and CDR2 SYGVNS. V was cut by 5 bases and J by 7 bases, with 6 bases left in between. This CDR3 is built from 11 residues. Here the CDR3 reads CASSLSNIQYF. The CDR3, as DNA: TGTGCCAGCAGTTTGAGTAACATTCAGTACTTC.

With regard to this clone: A much larger clone differs by one base, so this may be a read error. The chain employs TRBV25-1 and TRBJ2-3, with D hard to call. Germline V CDR1 and CDR2: MGHDK, SYGVNS. CDR3 length equals 12 residues. V lost 5 bases and J lost 4, with 7 bases in between. The CDR3 sequence is CASSLYSDTQYF. The CDR3 nucleotides are TGTGCCAGCAGTTTATATTCAGATACGCAGTATTTT.

The chain uses TRBV6-6 and TRBJ2-3, with unresolved D. This CDR3 is 14 amino acids long. V lost 5 bases and J lost 9, with 18 bases in between. Germline V gives CDR1 MNHNY, CDR2 SVGAGI (reference sequence). The CDR3: CASSALGSASTQYF. As DNA, the CDR3 is TGTGCCAGCAGTGCCCTTGGGTCAGCGTCGACGCAGTATTTT.

The chain employs TRBV27 and TRBJ2-5; D possibly corresponds to TRBD1 (6 bases). V was pared by 5 bases and J by 4 bases, with 20 bases between. This CDR3 is 16 amino acids long. The germline gives CDR1 MNHEY, CDR2 SMNVEV (reference sequence). This CDR3 is CASSDFSGRGGETQYF. CDR3 in DNA: TGTGCCAGCAGTGATTTTTCCGGGCGAGGGGGAGAGACCCAGTACTTC.

This clone showed up many times. The limits of the CDR3 on the DNA are not certain, so only TCRdb's listed CDR3 is given. This sequence joins TRBV13 and TRBJ2-2; the table calls TRBD2, which could not be checked here. In germline, CDR1 is PRHDT, CDR2 FYEKMQ (reference sequence). The CDR3 spans 12 amino acids, including both terminal residues. The CDR3 loop reads CASRQRPGSCFF.

A remark on this clone: The junction shows a germline mismatch at one end, possibly a read error. The chain joins TRBV13 to TRBJ2-4, with 8 positions matching TRBD2. This CDR3 has 16 amino acids. Germline V gives CDR1 PRHDT, CDR2 FYEKMQ (reference sequence). The CDR3 coding sequence is TGTGCCTGCAGCCACCCCCGGGAGGGTGGGCAAAACATTCAGTACTTC. This gives the protein CACSHPREGGQNIQYF. Complete variable domain (other parts from reference TRBV13 and TRBJ2-4): AAGVIQSPRHLIKEKRETATLKCYPIPRHDTVYWYQQGPGQDPQFLISFYEKMQSDKGSIPDRFSAQQFSDYHSELNMSSLELGDSALYFCACSHPREGGQNIQYFGAGTRLSVL.

This chain uses TRBV6-5 with TRBJ2-3; no clear D gene. Trimming removed 10 bases from V and 0 bases from J, with 11 bases in between. The CDR3 runs 13 residues. Germline lookup yields CDR1 MNHEY and CDR2 SVGAGI. For the CDR3, the DNA is TGTGCCATCAGCGCCTATAGCACAGATACGCAGTATTTT. This sequence encodes CAISAYSTDTQYF.

V usage is TRBV27 and J usage is TRBJ2-5, with a weak D call TRBD1 (6 bases). V was clipped by 6 bases and J by 5 bases, with 22 bases between them. The CDR3 is made up of 16 amino acids. Germline CDR1 is MNHEY and CDR2 is SMNVEV (reference sequence). The CDR3 sequence is CASSLDLTGMGETQYF. CDR3 in DNA: TGTGCCAGCAGCTTAGATTTAACAGGGATGGGGGAGACCCAGTACTTC.

The J gene is TRBJ2-7, the V gene TRBV4-2, with TRBD1 as a possible D gene (5 bases). CDR3 size: 16 residues. The V gene's germline CDR1 is LGHNA and CDR2 YNFKEQ. The V end lost 5 bases, the J end lost 1 base, and 18 bases lay between the germline ends. CDR3 in DNA: TGTGCCAGCAGCTTGGATGGGGCGGAAGGGTCCTACGAGCAGTACTTC. Encoded protein: CASSLDGAEGSYEQYF.

Concerning this clone: One base away lies a much larger clone, so this may be a sequencing read error. The chain has TRBV6-5 and TRBJ2-3; D remains ambiguous. Germline V gene data show CDR1 as MNHEY and CDR2 as SVGAGI. The CDR3 consists of 15 residues. CDR3 in amino acids: CSISALLGSASTQYF. CDR3 DNA: TGTTCCATCAGTGCCCTACTTGGGTCAGCGTCGACGCAGTATTTT.

This clone was recorded at least ten times. The chain combines TRBV28 with TRBJ2-3; D might be TRBD2 (5 bases). The CDR3 spans 15 residues. V was trimmed by 6 bases and J by 5 bases, leaving 18 bases between them. Looked up from germline, CDR1 is MDHEN and CDR2 is SYDVKM. CDR3 nucleotide sequence: TGTGCCAGCAGCCAAGAACCCCTAAGCGGAGATACGCAGTATTTT. Its protein product is CASSQEPLSGDTQYF.

In regard to this clone: This probably arose from a read error, given a far larger clone one base away. The chain joins TRBV6-7 to TRBJ2-3, with no clear D. TRBV6-7 is designated an ORF whose function remains uncertain. The CDR3 is made up of 15 amino acids. V was pared by 5 bases and J by 9 bases, with 21 bases between. The CDR3 sequence: CASSALLGPASTQYF. The CDR3 DNA reads TGTGCCAGCAGTGCCCTACTTGGGCCAGCGTCGACGCAGTATTTT.

This clone was seen at least ten times. This clone may be a read error of a much larger clone one base away. The gene calls are TRBV5-5 and TRBJ2-6; 9 bases agree with TRBD2. V trimming: 4 bases; J trimming: 4 bases; junction bases outside the gene matches: 6. Germline V gives CDR1 SGHKS, CDR2 YYEKEE (reference sequence). This CDR3 spans 16 amino acids. The DNA for the CDR3 is TGTGCCAGCAGCCAAGGGACTAGCTCCGGGGCCAACGTCCTGACTTTC. This encodes CASSQGTSSGANVLTF.

This clone was seen only once. V gene TRBV7-9 combines with J gene TRBJ2-7, with D possibly matching TRBD1 (6 bases). There are 17 residues in the CDR3. The germline V gene encodes CDR1 SEHNR and CDR2 FQNEAQ (reference sequence). V was clipped by 3 bases and J by 2 bases, with 20 bases between them. The CDR3 protein is CASSFPLLDRTTYEQYF. In DNA, the CDR3 is TGTGCCAGCAGCTTTCCCCTTCTTGACAGGACGACCTACGAGCAGTACTTC. The whole variable domain, remainder taken from reference TRBV7-9 and TRBJ2-7, is DTGVSQNPRHKITKRGQNVTFRCDPISEHNRLYWYRQTLGQGPEFLTYFQNEAQLEKSRLLSDRFSAERPKGSFSTLEIQRTEQGDSAMYLCASSFPLLDRTTYEQYFGPGTRLTVT.

This clone was counted ten times or more. The gene calls are TRBV28 and TRBJ2-3; D uncertain. Germline V lookup: CDR1 MDHEN, CDR2 SYDVKM. V was shortened by 6 bases and J by 4 bases, with 17 bases between the two germline ends. The CDR3 extends over 15 amino acids. The CDR3 is CASSPTLGGADTQYF. In nucleotides, the CDR3 is TGTGCCAGCAGCCCCACGCTAGGCGGCGCAGATACGCAGTATTTT.

Details on this clone: It is likely a read error, because the conserved phenylalanine at the end of the CDR3 is missing. The chain uses TRBV6-5 and TRBJ2-3, with D hard to call. The ends were cut back, 5 bases at V and 9 bases at J, with 21 bases in the middle. Germline CDR1 reads MNHEY; CDR2 reads SVGAGI. CDR3 length equals 15 residues. The chain's CDR3 is CASSVLLGSASTQYI. CDR3 nucleotide sequence: TGTGCCAGCAGTGTCCTACTTGGGTCAGCGTCGACGCAGTATATT.